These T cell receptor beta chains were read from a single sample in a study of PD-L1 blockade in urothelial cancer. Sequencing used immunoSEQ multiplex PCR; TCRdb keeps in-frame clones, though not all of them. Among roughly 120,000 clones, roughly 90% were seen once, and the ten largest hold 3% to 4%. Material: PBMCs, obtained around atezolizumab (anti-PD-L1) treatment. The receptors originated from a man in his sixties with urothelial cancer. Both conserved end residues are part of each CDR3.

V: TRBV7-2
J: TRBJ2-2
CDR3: CASGSGSVRTGELFF

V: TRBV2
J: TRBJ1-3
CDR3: CASSVSGTTGNTIYF

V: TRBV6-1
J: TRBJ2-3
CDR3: CASRRLAEGTDTQYF

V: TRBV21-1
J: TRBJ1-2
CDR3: CASSKGVGDYGYTF

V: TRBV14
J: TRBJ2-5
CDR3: CASSQGVILAGLKTQYF

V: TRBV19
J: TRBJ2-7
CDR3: CASSTRDRGFNEQYF

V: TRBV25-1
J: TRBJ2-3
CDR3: CASSDPGLAERDTQYF

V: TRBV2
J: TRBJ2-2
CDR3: CASSRQVSGELFF

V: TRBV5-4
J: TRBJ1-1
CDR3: CASSPRQGRANTEAFF

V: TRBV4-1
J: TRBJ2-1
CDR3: CASSRQENSYNEQFF

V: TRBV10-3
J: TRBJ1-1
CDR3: CAISESRGGGNTEAFF

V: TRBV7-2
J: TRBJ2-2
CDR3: CASSPGRSGGNTGELFF

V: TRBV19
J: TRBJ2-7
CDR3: CASSLLASYEQYF

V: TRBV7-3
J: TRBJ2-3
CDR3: CASSSQGAGTDTQYF

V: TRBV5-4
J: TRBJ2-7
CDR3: CASTSRAVSGGHYEQYF

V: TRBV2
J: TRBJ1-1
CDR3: CASSEDQGGTEAFF

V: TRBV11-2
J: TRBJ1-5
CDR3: CASIPTDQEWNGGQPQHF

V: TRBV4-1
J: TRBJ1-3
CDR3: CASSRTTLGAGQAGNTIYF

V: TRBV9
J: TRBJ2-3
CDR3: CASSVVAGGRQDTQYF

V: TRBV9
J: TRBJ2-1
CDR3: CASSVGGEGNEQFF

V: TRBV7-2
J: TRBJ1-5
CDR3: CASSPPGQLGVQPQHF

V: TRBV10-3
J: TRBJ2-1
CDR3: CAISESGAGGRNEQFF

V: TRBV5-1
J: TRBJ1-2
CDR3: CASSLGTLNTHYGYTF

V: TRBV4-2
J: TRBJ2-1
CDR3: CASSQDRSGGPGKEQFF

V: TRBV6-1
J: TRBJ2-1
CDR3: CASSEWGLRYNEQFF

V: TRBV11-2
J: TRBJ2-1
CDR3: CASSSGSGSYNEQFF

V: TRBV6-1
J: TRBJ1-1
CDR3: CASSEHQGATEAFF

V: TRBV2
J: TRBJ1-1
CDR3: CASKLGQGGTEAFF

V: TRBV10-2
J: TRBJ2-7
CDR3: CASTGQEGSYEQYF

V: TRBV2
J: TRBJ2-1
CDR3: CASRGDVDYNEQFF

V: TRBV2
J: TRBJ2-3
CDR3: CASRPGLGGPGTQYF

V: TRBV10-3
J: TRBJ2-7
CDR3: CAISESRQYEQYF

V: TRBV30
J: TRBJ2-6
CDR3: CAWSVLAGGGGANVLTF

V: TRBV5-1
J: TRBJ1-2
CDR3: CASSLVGQGGYTF

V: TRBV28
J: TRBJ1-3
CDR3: CASSLTSGRGNTIYF

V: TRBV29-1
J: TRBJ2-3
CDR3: CSVEGVGGGTDTQYF

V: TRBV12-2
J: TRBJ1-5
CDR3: CASRLAQGLDSNQPQHF

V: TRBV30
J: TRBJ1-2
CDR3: CAWSVSYGRGNYGYTF

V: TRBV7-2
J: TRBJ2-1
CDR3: CASSLLVGQGAYEQFF

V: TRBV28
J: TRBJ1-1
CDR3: CASRPLSGRGDTEAFF